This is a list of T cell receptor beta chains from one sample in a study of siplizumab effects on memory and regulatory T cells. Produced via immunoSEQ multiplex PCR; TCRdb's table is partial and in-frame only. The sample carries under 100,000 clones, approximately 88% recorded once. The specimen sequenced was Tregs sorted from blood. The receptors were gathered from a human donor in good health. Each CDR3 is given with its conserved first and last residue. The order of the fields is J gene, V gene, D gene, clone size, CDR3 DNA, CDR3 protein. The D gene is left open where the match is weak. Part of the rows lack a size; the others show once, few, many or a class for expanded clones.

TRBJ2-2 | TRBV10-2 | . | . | TGCGCCAGCAGTGTAACAGGGCTAACCGGGGAGCTGTTTTTT | CASSVTGLTGELFF
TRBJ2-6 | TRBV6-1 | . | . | TGTGCCAGCAGTGAAGCTGAGGGTTCTGGGGCCAACGTCCTGACTTTC | CASSEAEGSGANVLTF
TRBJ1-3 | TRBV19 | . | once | TGTGCCAGTAGTATGGACTCCTCTGGAAACACCATATATTTT | CASSMDSSGNTIYF
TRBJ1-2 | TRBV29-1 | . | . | TGCAGCGCCGGCCAGGCCGGCGGCTACACCTTC | CSAGQAGGYTF
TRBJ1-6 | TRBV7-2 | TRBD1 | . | TGTGCCAGCAGCTTAGGACAGGGAGTGAATTCACCCCTCCACTTT | CASSLGQGVNSPLHF
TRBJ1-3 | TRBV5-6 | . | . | TGTGCCAGCAGCCGGACGGGACTGATCTCTGGAAACACCATATATTTT | CASSRTGLISGNTIYF
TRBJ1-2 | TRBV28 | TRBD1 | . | TGTGCCACCCTCGGACAGGGCTATGGCTACACCTTC | CATLGQGYGYTF
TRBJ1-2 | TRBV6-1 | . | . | TGTGCCAGCAGTGAAGTAGGGACCTATGGCTACACCTTC | CASSEVGTYGYTF
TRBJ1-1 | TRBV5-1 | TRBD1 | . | TGCGCCAGCAGAAGGGAAGACAGGGCAGGCACTGAAGCTTTCTTT | CASRREDRAGTEAFF
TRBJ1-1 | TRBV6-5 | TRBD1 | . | TGTGCCAGCAGTGGCGGACAGGGACGCACTGAAGCTTTCTTT | CASSGGQGRTEAFF
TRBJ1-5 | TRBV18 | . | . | TGTGCCAGCTCAAGGACATCCAGCAATCAGCCCCAGCATTTT | CASSRTSSNQPQHF
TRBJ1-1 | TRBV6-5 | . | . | TGTGCCAGCAGTTACTCTGCCGGGGGCAAGGGCACTGAAGCTTTCTTT | CASSYSAGGKGTEAFF
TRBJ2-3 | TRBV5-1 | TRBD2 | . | TGCGCCAGCAGCTTGGCTTCTAGCGGGGGGTCCACAGATACGCAGTATTTT | CASSLASSGGSTDTQYF
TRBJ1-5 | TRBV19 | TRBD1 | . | TGTGCCAGTAGATCGGGGACAGGGGGCCAGCCCCAGCATTTT | CASRSGTGGQPQHF
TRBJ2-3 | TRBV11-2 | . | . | TGTGCCAGCAGCACCGGGACAGATACGCAGTATTTT | CASSTGTDTQYF
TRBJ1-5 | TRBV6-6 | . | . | TGTGCCACCGAGGGGGGAGTAGGCAATCAGCCCCAGCATTTT | CATEGGVGNQPQHF
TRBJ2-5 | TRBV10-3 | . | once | TGTGCCATCAGTGAGTCGAGAGCGCCGGGGGAGACCCAGTACTTC | CAISESRAPGETQYF
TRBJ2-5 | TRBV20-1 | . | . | TGCAGTGCTAGCGGGGAAGAGACCCAGTACTTC | CSASGEETQYF
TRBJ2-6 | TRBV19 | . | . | TGTGCCAGTAGTAGGGCCCCATCTGTGTCTGGGGCCAACGTCCTGACTTTC | CASSRAPSVSGANVLTF
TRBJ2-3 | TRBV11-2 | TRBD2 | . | TGTGCCAGCAGCTTATTAGCGGGGGGACTTAGCACAGATACGCAGTATTTT | CASSLLAGGLSTDTQYF
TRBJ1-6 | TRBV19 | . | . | TGTGCCAGTAGTATAGCGAGGCGCAATTCACCCCTCCACTTT | CASSIARRNSPLHF
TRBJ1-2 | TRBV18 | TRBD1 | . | TGTGCCAGCTCACCGACAGGGTCGGTCTATGGCTACACCTTC | CASSPTGSVYGYTF
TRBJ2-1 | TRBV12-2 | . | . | TGTGCAAGTCGCCCCCATTGCGGGGCACTAGCGGAGATCTACAATGAGCAGTTCTTC | CASRPHCGALAEIYNEQFF
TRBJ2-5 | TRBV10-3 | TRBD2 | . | TGTGCCATCTCGGGTAGCGGGGGCATACAAGAGACCCAGTACTTC | CAISGSGGIQETQYF
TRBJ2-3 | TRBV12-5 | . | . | TGTGCTAGTGGCCTTGGGGCTACGCAGTATTTT | CASGLGATQYF
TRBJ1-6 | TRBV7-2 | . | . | TGTGCCAGCGACAGGACGGGGGAATATAATTCACCCCTCCACTTT | CASDRTGEYNSPLHF
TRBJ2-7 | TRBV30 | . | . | TGTGCCTGGAGTAAGACAGCAGGCGAGCAGTACTTC | CAWSKTAGEQYF
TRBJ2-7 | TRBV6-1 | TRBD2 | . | TGTGCCAGCAGCCGTCTAGCGGGGGGCCCCTACGAGCAGTACTTC | CASSRLAGGPYEQYF
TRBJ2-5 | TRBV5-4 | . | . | TGTGCCAGCAGCTTGGGACAGCTCCAAGAGACCCAGTACTTC | CASSLGQLQETQYF
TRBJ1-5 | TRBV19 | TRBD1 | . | TGTGCCAGTAGTAGACTGACAGGGGCTACAAAGTATCAGCCCCAGCATTTT | CASSRLTGATKYQPQHF
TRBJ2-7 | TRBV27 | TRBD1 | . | TGTGCCAGCAGTTCACGACAGGGCTACGAGCAGTACTTC | CASSSRQGYEQYF
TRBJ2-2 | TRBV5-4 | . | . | TGTGCCAGCAGCTTGAACAGGGCCCCCGGGGAGCTGTTTTTT | CASSLNRAPGELFF
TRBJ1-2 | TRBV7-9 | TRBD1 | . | TGTGCCAGCAGCATACAACAGGGGAACTATGGCTACACCTTC | CASSIQQGNYGYTF
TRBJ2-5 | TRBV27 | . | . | TGTGCCCCCCGGGAGCCTAAAGAGACCCAGTACTTC | CAPREPKETQYF
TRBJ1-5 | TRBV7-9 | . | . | TGTGCCAGCAGCTTATCGGGGGGGCCAAATCAGCCCCAGCATTTT | CASSLSGGPNQPQHF
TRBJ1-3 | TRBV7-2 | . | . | TGTGCCAGCAGCCAGAGGACCTCTGGAAACACCATATATTTT | CASSQRTSGNTIYF
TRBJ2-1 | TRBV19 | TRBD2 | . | TGTGCCAGTAGTTCCGACGGGGGACTAGGGGTCTCCTACAATGAGCAGTTCTTC | CASSSDGGLGVSYNEQFF
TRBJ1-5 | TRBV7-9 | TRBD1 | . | TGTGCCAGCAGCTTCGGACAGGGAAATCAGCCCCAGCATTTT | CASSFGQGNQPQHF
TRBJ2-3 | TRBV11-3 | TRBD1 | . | TGTGCCAGCAGCCAGACAGGGTACCCAGATACGCAGTATTTT | CASSQTGYPDTQYF
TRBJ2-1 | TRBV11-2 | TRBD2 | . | TGTGCCAGCAGCTTAGCTTTTGTAGCGGGTAAAGAGCAGTTCTTC | CASSLAFVAGKEQFF
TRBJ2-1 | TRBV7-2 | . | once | TGTGCCAGCAGCTTGCCGACTTGGGTGCAGTTCTTC | CASSLPTWVQFF
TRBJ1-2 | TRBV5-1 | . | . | TGCGCCAGCAGCCAAGGGAACTCCTATGGCTACACCTTC | CASSQGNSYGYTF
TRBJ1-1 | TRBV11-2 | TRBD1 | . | TGTGCCAGCAGCCCAGGGGGCTGGGGTACTGAAGCTTTCTTT | CASSPGGWGTEAFF
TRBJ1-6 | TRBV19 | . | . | TGTGCCAGTAGTTTTTCAGTGGCGGGGAGCTCCTATAATTCACCCCTCCACTTT | CASSFSVAGSSYNSPLHF
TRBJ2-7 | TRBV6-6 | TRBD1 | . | TGTGCCAGCCGGGACAGACGCTACGAGCAGTACTTC | CASRDRRYEQYF
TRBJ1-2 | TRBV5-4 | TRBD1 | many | TGTGCCAGCAGCTTGGGAGGGGGACAGGGCTATGGCTACACCTTC | CASSLGGGQGYGYTF
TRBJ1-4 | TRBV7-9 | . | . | TGTGCCAGCAGCCGGGGGGTCAGTGCGGCTAATGAAAAACTGTTTTTT | CASSRGVSAANEKLFF
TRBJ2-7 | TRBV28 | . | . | TGTGCCACCTCACAGGGTATCGACGAGCAGTACTTC | CATSQGIDEQYF
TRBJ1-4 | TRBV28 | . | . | TGTGCCAGCAGCCCCGGGACATCGGTTAATGAAAAACTGTTTTTT | CASSPGTSVNEKLFF
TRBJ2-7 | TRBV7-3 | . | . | TGTGCCAGCAGCCCTGGCGGAGGGCCGTACGAGCAGTACTTC | CASSPGGGPYEQYF
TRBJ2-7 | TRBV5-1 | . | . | TGCGCCAGCAGCTTACAGGGAGACTTCGGCGAGCAGTACTTC | CASSLQGDFGEQYF
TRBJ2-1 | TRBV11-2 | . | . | TGTGCCAGCAGCTTAGATCCCTCTCGGGCAGGGTCCTACAATGAGCAGTTCTTC | CASSLDPSRAGSYNEQFF